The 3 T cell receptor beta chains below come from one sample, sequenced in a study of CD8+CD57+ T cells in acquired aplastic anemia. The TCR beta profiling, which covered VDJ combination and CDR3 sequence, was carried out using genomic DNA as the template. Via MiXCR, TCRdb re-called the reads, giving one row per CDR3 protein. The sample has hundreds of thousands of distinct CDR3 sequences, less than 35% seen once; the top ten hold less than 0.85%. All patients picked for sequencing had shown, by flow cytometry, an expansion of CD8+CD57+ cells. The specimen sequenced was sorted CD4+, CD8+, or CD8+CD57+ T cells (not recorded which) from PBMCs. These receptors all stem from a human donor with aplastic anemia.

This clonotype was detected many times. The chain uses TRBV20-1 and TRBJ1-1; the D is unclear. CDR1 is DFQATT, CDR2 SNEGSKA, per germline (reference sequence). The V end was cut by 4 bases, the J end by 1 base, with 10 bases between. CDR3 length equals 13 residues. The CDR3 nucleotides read TGCAGTGCTACCAACCGGGCGAACACTGAAGCTTTCTTT. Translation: CSATNRANTEAFF.

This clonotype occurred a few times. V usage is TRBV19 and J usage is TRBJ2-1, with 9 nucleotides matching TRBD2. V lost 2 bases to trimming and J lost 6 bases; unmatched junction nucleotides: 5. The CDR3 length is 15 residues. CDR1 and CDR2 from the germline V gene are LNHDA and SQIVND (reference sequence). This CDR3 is CASSIPSGMFNEQFF. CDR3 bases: TGTGCCAGTAGTATACCTAGCGGGATGTTCAATGAGCAGTTCTTC.

For the CDR3, the DNA is TGCAGTGCGCAACAGGGGGCGGACCAAGAGACCCAGTACTTC. It is translated as CSAQQGADQETQYF. This sequence joins TRBV20-1 and TRBJ2-5, with 9 bases fitting TRBD1. Germline CDR1 reads DFQATT; CDR2 reads SNEGSKA (reference sequence). This CDR3 spans 14 amino acids. Trimming took 6 bases from V and 0 from J; bases not matched to a gene: 5.